A single sample gave rise to the 21 T cell receptor beta chains below, sequenced in a study of shared clonotypes between healthy human individuals. Cells designated naive CD8 were CD45RO-negative and were positively selected for CCR7, with terminally differentiated effector memory CD45RA+ cells excluded. The method was immunoSEQ multiplex PCR; TCRdb's version includes in-frame clones alone and lacks a portion of them. Here the sample spans over 2 million clones, roughly 94% being singletons. What was sequenced was naive CD8+ T cells sorted from blood. The source is a man younger than 35 in good health.

The chain has TRBV27 and TRBJ1-2; D is ambiguous. CDR3 size: 16 residues. CDR1 and CDR2 (germline): MNHEY, SMNVEV (reference sequence). V was trimmed by 0 bases and J by 0 bases, leaving 11 bases between them. CDR3 nucleotides: TGTGCCAGCAGTTTATCGCCAGGAGCCACTAACTATGGCTACACCTTC. Translating it yields CASSLSPGATNYGYTF.

The chain links TRBV4-1 to TRBJ2-7; D is undetermined. Trimming cost V 5 bases and J 0 bases, with 2 bases left between them. The CDR3 sequence is 11 residues long. Germline lookup yields CDR1 MGHRA and CDR2 YSYEKL. The CDR3, as DNA: TGCGCCAGCAGCAACTCCTACGAGCAGTACTTC. Translated, it gives CASSNSYEQYF.

To note about this clone: The sample contains more than one DNA sequence encoding this CDR3. DNA for the CDR3: TGTGCCAGCCGCGAGACTGCTTCCTACGAGCAGTACTTC. Translating gives CASRETASYEQYF. This chain joins TRBV6-1 and TRBJ2-7, with unresolved D. The germline gives CDR1 MNHNS, CDR2 SASEGT. The ends were cut back, 8 bases at V and 1 base at J, with 12 bases in the middle. CDR3 size: 13 residues.

This clone was counted a single time. This chain connects TRBV2 to TRBJ1-1; perhaps TRBD1 as D (5 bases). The CDR3 runs to 16 residues. Germline CDR1 reads SNHLY; CDR2 reads FYNNEI. Trimming removed 6 bases at V and 1 base at J, with 18 bases between. The CDR3 DNA reads as TGTGCCAGCAGAGGGGAAGTGGGCTTCCCGAACACTGAAGCTTTCTTT. It yields the protein CASRGEVGFPNTEAFF.

V usage is TRBV11-2 and J usage is TRBJ1-4; maybe TRBD1 (6 bases). V was trimmed by 6 bases and J by 7 bases, leaving 18 bases between them. The CDR3 has 15 residues. Germline V gives CDR1 SGHAT, CDR2 FQNNGV. The DNA for the CDR3 is TGTGCCAGCAGAATGGGAGGGGGTTTGGGTGAAAAACTGTTTTTT. Translating it yields CASRMGGGLGEKLFF.

J is TRBJ2-7 and V is TRBV29-1; 8 nucleotides agree with TRBD1. The ends lost 7 bases at V and 0 bases at J; junction bases unmatched: 8. This CDR3 spans 14 amino acids. Germline loops: CDR1 SQVTM, CDR2 ANQGSEA. In DNA form, the CDR3 reads TGCAGCGCATTGGACAGGGTCAACTCCTACGAGCAGTACTTC. It codes for CSALDRVNSYEQYF.

In regard to this clone: The same CDR3 is also encoded by other DNA sequences in this sample. This sequence joins TRBV9 and TRBJ1-2; TRBD1 is a possible D gene (5 bases). The ends were cut back, 4 bases at V and 7 bases at J, with 11 bases in the middle. Germline V gene data show CDR1 as SGDLS and CDR2 as YYNGEE. This CDR3 has 12 residues. The CDR3 reads CASSSTGGGYTF. CDR3 coding DNA: TGTGCCAGCAGCTCCACGGGGGGTGGCTACACCTTC.

This clone has only one observation. The genes are TRBV29-1 and TRBJ1-2; D gene ambiguous. With 6 bases removed from V and 3 bases from J, the gap between germline ends came to 11 bases. The CDR3 totals 12 residues. Germline V gives CDR1 SQVTM, CDR2 ANQGSEA. The CDR3 here is CSVYTEDYGYTF. CDR3 nucleotides: TGCAGCGTGTATACAGAGGACTATGGCTACACCTTC.

This clone is a singleton in its sample. The gene calls are TRBV6-5 and TRBJ2-7, with D perhaps matching TRBD1 (6 bases). Germline CDR1 reads MNHEY; CDR2 reads SVGAGI. V dropped 8 bases and J dropped 0 bases, with 11 bases sitting between them. CDR3 size: 13 residues. The CDR3 here is CASGIRGSYEQYF. The CDR3 DNA reads as TGTGCCAGCGGAATCAGGGGCTCCTACGAGCAGTACTTC.

CDR3 protein: CASSLGDLDNEQFF. CDR3 DNA: TGTGCCAGCAGCTTGGGGGACTTGGACAATGAGCAGTTCTTC. The gene calls are TRBV5-4 and TRBJ2-1, with D tentatively TRBD2 (6 bases). The V and J ends lost 0 bases and 5 bases respectively, with 9 bases between them. The CDR3 has 14 amino acids. Germline CDR1 and CDR2: SGHNT and YYREEE (reference sequence).

The chain links TRBV7-2 to TRBJ2-7; D unclear. The CDR3 has 13 residues. CDR1 and CDR2 from the germline V gene are SGHTA and FQGNSA. The V end lost 3 bases, the J end lost 4 bases, and 10 bases lay between the germline ends. The DNA for the CDR3 is TGTGCCAGCAGCTTCCACAGCCAATACGAGCAGTACTTC. Its translation is CASSFHSQYEQYF.

Concerning this clone: Within the sample, other DNA sequences also encode this same CDR3. The chain employs TRBV5-6 and TRBJ1-1, with unresolved D. V was pared by 4 bases and J by 1 base, with 8 bases between. This CDR3 spans 13 amino acids. Germline V gene data show CDR1 as SGHDT and CDR2 as YYEEEE. The chain's CDR3 is CASSRTENTEAFF. CDR3 nucleotide sequence: TGTGCCAGCAGCCGGACGGAGAACACTGAAGCTTTCTTT.

The V call is TRBV30, the J call TRBJ2-5; D gene ambiguous. The germline CDR1 and CDR2 sequences are GTSNPN and SVGIG (reference sequence). Trimming left V 0 bases short and J 5 bases short, with 10 bases between. The CDR3 is made up of 13 amino acids. CDR3 DNA: TGTGCCTGGAGTGTACTCAATCTGGAGACCCAGTACTTC. It specifies CAWSVLNLETQYF.

This clone was seen a single time. V is TRBV5-1 and J is TRBJ1-4; 9 nucleotides line up with TRBD1. This CDR3 region has 19 residues. The germline V gene encodes CDR1 SGHRS and CDR2 YFSETQ. J lost 6 bases, V lost 4 bases, and 19 bases had no gene match. CDR3 sequence: CASSPMPGTGTGTYEKLFF. CDR3 sequence (DNA): TGCGCCAGCAGCCCAATGCCCGGGACAGGGACGGGGACGTATGAAAAACTGTTTTTT.

The chain joins TRBV28 to TRBJ1-5; tentative D call: TRBD1 (5 bases). In germline, CDR1 is MDHEN, CDR2 SYDVKM. The CDR3 is 15 amino acids. Trimming stripped 8 bases from V and 2 bases from J, with 16 bases between. The CDR3 nucleotides are TGTGCCAGCGGGTCTGGACGGGGGGGCAATCAGCCCCAGCATTTT. Translation gives CASGSGRGGNQPQHF.

Comment on this clone: The same CDR3 is also encoded by other DNA sequences in this sample. This chain links TRBV28 with TRBJ2-3, with TRBD2 as a possible D gene (6 bases). Germline values: CDR1 MDHEN, CDR2 SYDVKM. V was cut by 4 bases and J by 4 bases, with 9 bases left in between. This CDR3 is 13 amino acids long. Here the CDR3 reads CASSSEGADTQYF. As DNA, the CDR3 is TGTGCCAGCAGTTCGGAGGGTGCAGATACGCAGTATTTT.

The J gene is TRBJ1-4, the V gene TRBV25-1, with D maybe TRBD1 (5 bases). V was clipped by 11 bases and J by 4 bases, with 11 bases between them. The V gene's germline CDR1 is MGHDK and CDR2 SYGVNS. This CDR3 is 12 amino acids long. The CDR3 region has the DNA TGTGCCGCCAGGGCGGTTAATGAAAAACTGTTTTTT. Its protein is CAARAVNEKLFF.

The V call is TRBV10-2, the J call TRBJ1-5; the D gene is possibly TRBD1 (6 bases). Germline loops: CDR1 WSHSY, CDR2 SAAADI. The CDR3 covers 15 residues. Trimming took off 4 bases at V and 0 bases at J, with 10 bases between the two ends. Written as DNA, the CDR3 is TGCGCCAGCAGTGGTACAGGGACTAGCAATCAGCCCCAGCATTTT. It codes for CASSGTGTSNQPQHF.

About this clone itself: Additional DNA sequences in this sample encode the identical CDR3. The chain has TRBV5-1 and TRBJ2-5; 10 bases are shared with TRBD1. The trim removed 0 bases at V and 5 bases at J, leaving 10 bases unmatched. CDR1 is SGHRS and CDR2 is YFSETQ in the germline V gene. This CDR3 spans 17 amino acids. Here the CDR3 reads CASSLEATGGLGETQYF. DNA of the CDR3: TGCGCCAGCAGCTTGGAGGCGACAGGGGGCTTGGGTGAGACCCAGTACTTC.

The chain joins TRBV4-3 to TRBJ2-1; D may be TRBD1 (5 bases). CDR1 and CDR2 from the germline V gene are LGHNA and YSLEER. The CDR3 length is 15 residues. V lost 0 bases and J 3 bases, leaving 9 bases between the germline ends. CDR3 amino acids: CASSQEGQGYNEQFF. CDR3 coding DNA: TGCGCCAGCAGCCAAGAGGGGCAGGGCTACAATGAGCAGTTCTTC.

This clone was counted once. The V and J genes are TRBV27 and TRBJ2-1; D ambiguous. Germline V gene lookup returns CDR1 MNHEY and CDR2 SMNVEV (reference sequence). Trimming pared 3 bases from V and 4 bases from J, leaving 13 bases between. CDR3 length: 15 amino acids. The CDR3 DNA follows: TGTGCCAGCAGTTTTACTGGGCCCGGTTACAATGAGCAGTTCTTC. It is translated as CASSFTGPGYNEQFF.